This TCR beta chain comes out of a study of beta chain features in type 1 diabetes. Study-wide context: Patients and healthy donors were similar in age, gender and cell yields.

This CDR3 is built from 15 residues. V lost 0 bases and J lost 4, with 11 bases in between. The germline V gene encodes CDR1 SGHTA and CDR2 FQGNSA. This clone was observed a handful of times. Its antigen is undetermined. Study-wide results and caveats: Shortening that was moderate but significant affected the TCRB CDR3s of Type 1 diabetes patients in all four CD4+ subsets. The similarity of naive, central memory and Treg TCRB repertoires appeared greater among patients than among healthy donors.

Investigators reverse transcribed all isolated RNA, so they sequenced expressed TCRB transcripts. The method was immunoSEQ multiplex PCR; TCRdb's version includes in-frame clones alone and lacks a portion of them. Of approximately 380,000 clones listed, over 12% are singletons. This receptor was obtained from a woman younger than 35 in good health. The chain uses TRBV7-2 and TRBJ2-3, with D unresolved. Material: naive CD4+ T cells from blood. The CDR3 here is CASSLAHSSADTQYF. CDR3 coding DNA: TGTGCCAGCAGCTTAGCGCATAGCTCAGCAGATACGCAGTATTTT.